Presented here are 6 T cell receptor beta chains from one specimen sequenced in a study of T-cell reconstitution after alpha-beta-depleted transplantation in children. Unique molecular identifiers featured in how the TCRbeta library was prepared. TCRdb analysed the PCR reads with MiXCR anew, one entry per CDR3 protein. Of some 500,000 distinct CDR3 sequences in the sample, around a third are singletons; the top ten hold less than 2.5%. The starting material was PBMCs from the stem cell graft donor, obtained from the stem cell graft. Every receptor here comes from a human donor who donated a stem cell graft to a child with aplastic anemia.

The V call is TRBV27, the J call TRBJ1-4; TRBD1 aligns across 7 bases. With 3 bases clipped from V and 4 bases from J, the junction kept 8 bases outside the gene matches. The CDR3 spans 16 residues. Per the germline V gene, CDR1 is MNHEY and CDR2 is SMNVEV (reference sequence). This CDR3 is CASSFLGTALNEKLFF. The CDR3 nucleotides read TGTGCCAGCAGTTTTCTCGGGACAGCCCTTAATGAAAAACTGTTTTTT.

The V gene is TRBV11-1, the J gene TRBJ2-1; 10 nucleotides line up with TRBD2. Germline lookup yields CDR1 SGHAT and CDR2 FQDESV (reference sequence). The CDR3 sequence is 16 residues long. Losses at the gene ends were 8 bases for V and 1 base for J; bases not matched to a gene: 8. CDR3 sequence (DNA): TGTGCCAGCGAAGACCTAGCGGGAGCTTCCTACAATGAGCAGTTCTTC. It yields the protein CASEDLAGASYNEQFF. Looking up the rest from reference TRBV11-1 and TRBJ2-1 gives the full variable domain: EAEVAQSPRYKITEKSQAVAFWCDPISGHATLYWYRQILGQGPELLVQFQDESVVDDSQLPKDRFSAERLKGVDSTLKIQPAELGDSAMYLCASEDLAGASYNEQFFGPGTRLTVL.

The chain employs TRBV10-2 and TRBJ1-2; 7 positions agree with TRBD1. Germline V gene sequence: CDR1 WSHSY, CDR2 SAAADI. The V gene end was trimmed by 2 bases and the J gene end by 5 bases; junction bases not matched to a gene: 5. This CDR3 spans 14 amino acids. CDR3 loop: CASSEPGTVYGYTF. The CDR3 DNA reads TGCGCCAGCAGTGAGCCAGGGACAGTATATGGCTACACCTTC.

The chain recombines TRBV5-5 with TRBJ2-7; 9 bases agree with TRBD2. The CDR3 covers 12 residues. Germline CDR1 SGHKS, CDR2 YYEKEE (reference sequence). With V trimmed by 10 bases and J by 5 bases, 7 bases remained unmatched. CDR3 sequence (DNA): TGTGCCGGGGGGAGGACTAGCGACGAGCAGTACTTC. Translated, it gives CAGGRTSDEQYF.

The rearrangement links TRBV9 to TRBJ2-2; D is undetermined. V dropped 0 bases and J dropped 1 base, with 13 bases sitting between them. From germline, CDR1 is SGDLS and CDR2 YYNGEE. This CDR3 comprises 17 residues. The CDR3 sequence is CASSVAQSRMNTGELFF. The CDR3 coding sequence is TGTGCCAGCAGCGTAGCTCAGTCGAGGATGAACACCGGGGAGCTGTTTTTT.

The chain uses TRBV12-3 or TRBV12-4 and TRBJ1-4; the match to TRBD1 covers 8 bases. After removal of 5 bases from V and 4 bases from J, the junction contained 9 bases not matched to a gene. The CDR3 has 16 residues. The CDR3 here is CASSKLTGGDNEKLFF. The CDR3, as DNA: TGTGCCAGCAGTAAACTTACAGGGGGGGATAATGAAAAACTGTTTTTT.